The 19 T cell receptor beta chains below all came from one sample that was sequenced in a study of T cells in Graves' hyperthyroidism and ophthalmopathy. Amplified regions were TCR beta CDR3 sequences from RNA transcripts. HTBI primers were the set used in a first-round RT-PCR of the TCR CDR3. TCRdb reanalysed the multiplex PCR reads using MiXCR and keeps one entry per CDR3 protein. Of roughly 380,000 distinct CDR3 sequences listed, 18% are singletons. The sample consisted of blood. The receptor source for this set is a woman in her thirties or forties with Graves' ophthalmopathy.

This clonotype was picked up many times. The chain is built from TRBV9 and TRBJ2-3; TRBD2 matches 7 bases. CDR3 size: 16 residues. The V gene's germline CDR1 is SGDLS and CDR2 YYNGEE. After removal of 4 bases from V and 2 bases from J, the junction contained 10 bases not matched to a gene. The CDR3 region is CASSPTPGLHTDTQYF. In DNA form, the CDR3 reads TGTGCCAGCAGCCCGACCCCGGGACTACACACAGATACGCAGTATTTT.

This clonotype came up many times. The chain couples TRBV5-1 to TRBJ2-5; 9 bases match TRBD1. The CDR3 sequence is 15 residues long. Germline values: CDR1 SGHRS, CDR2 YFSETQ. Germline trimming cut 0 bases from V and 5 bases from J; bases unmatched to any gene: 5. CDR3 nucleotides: TGCGCCAGCAGCTTGGACAGGGGGCTGGGGGAGACCCAGTACTTC. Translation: CASSLDRGLGETQYF.

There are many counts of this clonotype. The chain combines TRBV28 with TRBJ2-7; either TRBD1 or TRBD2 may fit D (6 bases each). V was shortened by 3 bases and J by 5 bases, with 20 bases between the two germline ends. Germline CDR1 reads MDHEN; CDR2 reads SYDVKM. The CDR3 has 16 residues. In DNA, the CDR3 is TGTGCCAGCAGTTTTTCGGAGGGACAATTATGGGACGAGCAGTACTTC. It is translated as CASSFSEGQLWDEQYF.

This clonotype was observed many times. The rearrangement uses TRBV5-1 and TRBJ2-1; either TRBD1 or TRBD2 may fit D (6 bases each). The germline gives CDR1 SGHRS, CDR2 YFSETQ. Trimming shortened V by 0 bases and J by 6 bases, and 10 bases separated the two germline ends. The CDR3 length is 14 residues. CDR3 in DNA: TGCGCCAGCAGCTTGGGGGGGGCCTCCAATGAGCAGTTCTTC. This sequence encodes CASSLGGASNEQFF.

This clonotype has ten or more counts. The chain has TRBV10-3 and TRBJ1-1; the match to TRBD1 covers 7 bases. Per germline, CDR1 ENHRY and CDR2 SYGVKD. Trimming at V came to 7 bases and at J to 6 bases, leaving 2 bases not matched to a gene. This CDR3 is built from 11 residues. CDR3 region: CAINTGAEAFF. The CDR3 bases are TGTGCCATCAATACAGGGGCTGAAGCTTTCTTT.

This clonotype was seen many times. DNA for the CDR3: TGTGCCAGCAGTTTCCGGCACTTGAACACTGAAGCTTTCTTT. Its protein product is CASSFRHLNTEAFF. The chain carries TRBV12-3 or TRBV12-4 and TRBJ1-1; D ambiguous. V gave up 3 bases and J gave up 0 bases, with 8 bases separating them. This CDR3 comprises 14 residues.

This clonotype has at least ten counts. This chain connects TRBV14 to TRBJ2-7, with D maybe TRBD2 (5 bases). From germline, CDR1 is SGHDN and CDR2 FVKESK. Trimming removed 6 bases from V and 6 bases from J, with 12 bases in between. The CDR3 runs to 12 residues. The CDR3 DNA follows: TGTGCCAGCAGTCAAACTAGACGCGAGCAGTACTTC. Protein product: CASSQTRREQYF.

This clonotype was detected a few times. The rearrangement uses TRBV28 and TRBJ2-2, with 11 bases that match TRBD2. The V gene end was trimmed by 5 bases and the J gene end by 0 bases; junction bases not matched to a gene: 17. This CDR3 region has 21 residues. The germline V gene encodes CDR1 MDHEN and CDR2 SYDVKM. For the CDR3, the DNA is TGTGCCAGCAGTCCTGGCCCGGGACTAGCGGAACTTAACGCGAACACCGGGGAGCTGTTTTTT. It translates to CASSPGPGLAELNANTGELFF.

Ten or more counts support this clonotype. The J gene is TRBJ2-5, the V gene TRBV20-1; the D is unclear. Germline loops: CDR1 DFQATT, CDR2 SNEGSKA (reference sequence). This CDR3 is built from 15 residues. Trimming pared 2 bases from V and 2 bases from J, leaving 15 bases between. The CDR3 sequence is CSARLARGSQETQYF. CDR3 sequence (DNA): TGCAGTGCTAGACTCGCCCGAGGCTCACAAGAGACCCAGTACTTC.

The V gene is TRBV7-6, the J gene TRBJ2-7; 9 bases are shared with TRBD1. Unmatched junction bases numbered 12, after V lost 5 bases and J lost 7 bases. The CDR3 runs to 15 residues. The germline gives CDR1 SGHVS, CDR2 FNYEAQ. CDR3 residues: CASSRPGQGFREQYF. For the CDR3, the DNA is TGTGCCAGCAGCCGTCCGGGACAGGGCTTTCGGGAGCAGTACTTC.

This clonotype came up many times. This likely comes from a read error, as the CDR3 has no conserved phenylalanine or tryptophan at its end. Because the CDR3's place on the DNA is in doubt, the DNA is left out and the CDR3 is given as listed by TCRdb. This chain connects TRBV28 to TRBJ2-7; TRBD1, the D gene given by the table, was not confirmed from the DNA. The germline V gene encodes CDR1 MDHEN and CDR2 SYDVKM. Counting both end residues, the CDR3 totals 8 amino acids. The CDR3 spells CASIQGGI.

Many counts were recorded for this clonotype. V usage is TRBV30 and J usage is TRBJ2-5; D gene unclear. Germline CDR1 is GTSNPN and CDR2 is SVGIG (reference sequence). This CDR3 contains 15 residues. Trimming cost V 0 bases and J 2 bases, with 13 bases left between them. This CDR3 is CAWSVGLGEQETQYF. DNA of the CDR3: TGTGCCTGGAGTGTAGGGCTGGGTGAGCAAGAGACCCAGTACTTC.

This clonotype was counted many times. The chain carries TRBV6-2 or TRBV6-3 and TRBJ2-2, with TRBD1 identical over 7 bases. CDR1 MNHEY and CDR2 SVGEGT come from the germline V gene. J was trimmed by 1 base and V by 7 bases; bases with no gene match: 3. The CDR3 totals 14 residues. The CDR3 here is CASTGTENTGELFF. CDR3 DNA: TGTGCCAGCACCGGGACAGAGAACACCGGGGAGCTGTTTTTT.

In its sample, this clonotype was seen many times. The CDR3 protein is CASSDVQGVSSGYTF. The DNA for the CDR3 is TGTGCCAGCAGTGATGTACAGGGGGTCTCCTCTGGCTACACCTTC. The J gene is TRBJ1-2, the V gene TRBV6-1; the match to TRBD1 covers 8 bases. The CDR3 spans 15 residues. The ends lost 3 bases at V and 7 bases at J; junction bases unmatched: 10. Germline V lookup: CDR1 MNHNS, CDR2 SASEGT.

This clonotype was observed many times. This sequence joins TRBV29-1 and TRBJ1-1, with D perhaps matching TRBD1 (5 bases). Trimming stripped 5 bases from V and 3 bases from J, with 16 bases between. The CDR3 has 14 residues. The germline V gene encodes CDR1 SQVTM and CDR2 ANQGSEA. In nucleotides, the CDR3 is TGCAGCGTTTCTAGGGGTTTGAGGGACACTGAAGCTTTCTTT. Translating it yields CSVSRGLRDTEAFF.

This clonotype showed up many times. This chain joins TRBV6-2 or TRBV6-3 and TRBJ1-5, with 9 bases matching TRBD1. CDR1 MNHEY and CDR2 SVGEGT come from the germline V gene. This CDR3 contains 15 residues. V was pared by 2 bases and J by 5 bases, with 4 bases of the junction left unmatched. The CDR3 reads CASSYPTGGHQPQHF. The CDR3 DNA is TGTGCCAGCAGTTACCCGACAGGGGGGCATCAGCCCCAGCATTTT.

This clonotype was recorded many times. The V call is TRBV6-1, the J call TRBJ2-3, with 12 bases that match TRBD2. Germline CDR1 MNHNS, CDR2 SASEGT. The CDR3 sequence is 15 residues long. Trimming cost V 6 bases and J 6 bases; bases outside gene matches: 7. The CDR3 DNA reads TGTGCCAGCAGAACGACTAGCGGGGGTCCGGATACGCAGTATTTT. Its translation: CASRTTSGGPDTQYF.

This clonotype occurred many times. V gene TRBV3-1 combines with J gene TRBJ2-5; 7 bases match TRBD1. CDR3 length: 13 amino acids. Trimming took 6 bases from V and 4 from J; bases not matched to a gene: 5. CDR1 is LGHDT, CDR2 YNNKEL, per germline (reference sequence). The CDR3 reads CASRKTGLETQYF. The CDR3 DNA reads TGTGCCAGCAGGAAGACAGGGTTAGAGACCCAGTACTTC.

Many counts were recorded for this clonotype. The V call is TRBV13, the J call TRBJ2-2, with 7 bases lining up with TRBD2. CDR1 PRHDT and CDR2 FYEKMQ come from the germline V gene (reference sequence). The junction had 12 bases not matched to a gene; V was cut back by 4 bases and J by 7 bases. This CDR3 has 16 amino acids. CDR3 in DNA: TGTGCCAGCAGCTACCTACCGACTAGCTTAAGCGGGGAGCTGTTTTTT. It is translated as CASSYLPTSLSGELFF.